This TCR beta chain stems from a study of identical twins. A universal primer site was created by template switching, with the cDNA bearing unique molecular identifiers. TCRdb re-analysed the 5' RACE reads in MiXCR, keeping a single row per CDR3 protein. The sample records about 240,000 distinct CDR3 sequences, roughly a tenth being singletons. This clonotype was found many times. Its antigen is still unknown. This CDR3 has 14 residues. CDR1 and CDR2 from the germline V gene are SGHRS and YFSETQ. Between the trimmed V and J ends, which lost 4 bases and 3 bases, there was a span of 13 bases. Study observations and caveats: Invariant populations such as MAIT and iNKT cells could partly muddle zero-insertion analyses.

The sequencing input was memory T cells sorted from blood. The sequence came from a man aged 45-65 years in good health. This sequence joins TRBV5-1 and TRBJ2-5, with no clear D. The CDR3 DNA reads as TGCGCCAGCAGCCGGAGCAGTTCAAAAGAGACCCAGTACTTC. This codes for CASSRSSSKETQYF.